The clone carrying this T cell receptor beta chain has a handful of counts. The antigen is undetermined. Investigators profiled TCR beta VDJ and CDR3 from genomic DNA template. TCRdb independently ran MiXCR on the reads; one entry per CDR3 protein. The table includes a few hundred thousand distinct CDR3 sequences, around 33% detected once. This record comes from a study of CD8+CD57+ T cells in acquired aplastic anemia. At the level of the study: CD4+ and CD8+ cells, once sorted, gave DNA averaging about 3 ug.

With V trimmed by 3 bases and J by 4 bases, 13 bases remained unmatched. The CDR3 has 19 residues. Study findings and constraints: Patients and controls shared 25 to 30 CD8+ CDR3 sequences. Patients showed no significant difference from controls in CD8+ Simpson's diversity.

Patients chosen for sequencing had CD8+CD57+ cells that had expanded, as shown by flow cytometry. No therapy was given to patients before blood sampling. The source is a human donor with aplastic anemia. What was sequenced was sorted CD4+, CD8+, or CD8+CD57+ T cells (not recorded which) from PBMCs. The J gene is TRBJ1-5, the V gene TRBV12-3 or TRBV12-4, with 12 bases fitting TRBD1. DNA for the CDR3: TGTGCCAGCAGTTTCGGTTTTGGGACAGGGGGCATTCGTAATCAGCCCCAGCATTTT. The encoded protein is CASSFGFGTGGIRNQPQHF.